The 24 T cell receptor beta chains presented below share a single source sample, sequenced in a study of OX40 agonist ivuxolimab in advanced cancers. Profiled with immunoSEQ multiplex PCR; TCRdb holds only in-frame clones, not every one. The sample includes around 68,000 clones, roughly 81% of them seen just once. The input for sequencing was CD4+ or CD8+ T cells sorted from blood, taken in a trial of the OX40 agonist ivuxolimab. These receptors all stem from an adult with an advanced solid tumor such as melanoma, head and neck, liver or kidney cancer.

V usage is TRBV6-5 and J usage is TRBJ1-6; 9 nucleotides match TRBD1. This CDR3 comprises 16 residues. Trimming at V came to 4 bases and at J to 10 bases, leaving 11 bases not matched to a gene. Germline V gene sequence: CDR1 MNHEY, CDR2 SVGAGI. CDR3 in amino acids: CASSSGTGSLQSPLHF. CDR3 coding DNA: TGTGCCAGCAGTTCCGGGACAGGGAGTCTCCAGTCACCCCTCCACTTT.

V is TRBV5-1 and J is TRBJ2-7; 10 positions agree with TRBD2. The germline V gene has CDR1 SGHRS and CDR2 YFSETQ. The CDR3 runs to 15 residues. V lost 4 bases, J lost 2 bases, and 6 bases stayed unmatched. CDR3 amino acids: CASSGGTSAPYEQYF. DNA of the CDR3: TGCGCCAGCAGCGGCGGGACTAGCGCACCCTACGAGCAGTACTTC.

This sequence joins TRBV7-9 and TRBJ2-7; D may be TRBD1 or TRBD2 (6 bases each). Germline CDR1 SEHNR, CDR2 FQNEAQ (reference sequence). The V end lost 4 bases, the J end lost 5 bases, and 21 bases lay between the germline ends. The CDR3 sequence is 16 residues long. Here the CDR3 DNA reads TGTGCCAGCAGCTCTCCGGAGGGGCAGGGGATCCACGAGCAGTACTTC. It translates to CASSSPEGQGIHEQYF. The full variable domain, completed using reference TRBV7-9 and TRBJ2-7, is DTGVSQNPRHKITKRGQNVTFRCDPISEHNRLYWYRQTLGQGPEFLTYFQNEAQLEKSRLLSDRFSAERPKGSFSTLEIQRTEQGDSAMYLCASSSPEGQGIHEQYFGPGTRLTVT.

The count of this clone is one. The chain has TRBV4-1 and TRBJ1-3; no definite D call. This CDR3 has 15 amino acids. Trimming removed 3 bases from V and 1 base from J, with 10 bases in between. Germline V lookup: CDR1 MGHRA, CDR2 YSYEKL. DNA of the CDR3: TGCGCCAGCAGCCAGGGGTCGTCGTCTGGAAACACCATATATTTT. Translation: CASSQGSSSGNTIYF.

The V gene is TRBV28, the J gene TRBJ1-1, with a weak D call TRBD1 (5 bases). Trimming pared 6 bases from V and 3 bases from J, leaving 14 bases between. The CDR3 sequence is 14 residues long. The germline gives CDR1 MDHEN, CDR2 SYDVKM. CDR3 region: CASRTPGDHTEAFF. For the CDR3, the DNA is TGTGCCAGCAGGACCCCCGGGGACCACACTGAAGCTTTCTTT.

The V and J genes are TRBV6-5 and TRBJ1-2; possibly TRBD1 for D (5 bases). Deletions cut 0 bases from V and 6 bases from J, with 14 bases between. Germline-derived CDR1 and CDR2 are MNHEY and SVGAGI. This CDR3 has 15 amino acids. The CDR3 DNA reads TGTGCCAGCAGTTACTCGCTAGGGCAGGGAGATGGCTACACCTTC. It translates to CASSYSLGQGDGYTF.

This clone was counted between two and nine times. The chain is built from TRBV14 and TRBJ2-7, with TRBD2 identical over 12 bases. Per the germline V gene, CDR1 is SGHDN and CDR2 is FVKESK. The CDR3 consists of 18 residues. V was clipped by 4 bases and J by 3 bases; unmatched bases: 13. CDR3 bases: TGTGCCAGCAGCCCGAAACGACTAGCGGGAGCGCGACACTACGAGCAGTACTTC. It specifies CASSPKRLAGARHYEQYF.

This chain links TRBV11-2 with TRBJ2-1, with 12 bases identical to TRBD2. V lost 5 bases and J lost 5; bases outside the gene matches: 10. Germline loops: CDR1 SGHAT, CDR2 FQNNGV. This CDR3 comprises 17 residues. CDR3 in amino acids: CASSGRLAGVMDNEQFF. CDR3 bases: TGTGCCAGCAGCGGGAGACTAGCGGGAGTAATGGACAATGAGCAGTTCTTC.

CDR3 in amino acids: CASSIGGVRSYNEQFF. In DNA form, the CDR3 reads TGTGCCAGTAGTATCGGCGGGGTCAGGTCCTACAATGAGCAGTTCTTC. This chain uses TRBV19 with TRBJ2-1, with TRBD2 as a possible D gene (6 bases). CDR3 length equals 16 residues. V shed 3 bases and J shed 1 base, with 13 bases lying between them. The V gene's germline CDR1 is LNHDA and CDR2 SQIVND (reference sequence).

CDR3 DNA: TGTGCCAGCAGTTTTAGCGGGAGGGTCGGGGAGCTGTTTTTT. Residues: CASSFSGRVGELFF. This sequence joins TRBV6-5 and TRBJ2-2, with 11 bases that match TRBD2. Germline V lookup: CDR1 MNHEY, CDR2 SVGAGI. V was pared by 4 bases and J by 7 bases, with 2 bases of the junction left unmatched. The CDR3 totals 14 residues.

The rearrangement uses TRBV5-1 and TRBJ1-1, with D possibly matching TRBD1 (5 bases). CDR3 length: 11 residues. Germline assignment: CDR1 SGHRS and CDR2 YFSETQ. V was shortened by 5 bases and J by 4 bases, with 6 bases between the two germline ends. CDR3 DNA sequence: TGCGCCAGCAGGGGACGCACTGAAGCTTTCTTT. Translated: CASRGRTEAFF.

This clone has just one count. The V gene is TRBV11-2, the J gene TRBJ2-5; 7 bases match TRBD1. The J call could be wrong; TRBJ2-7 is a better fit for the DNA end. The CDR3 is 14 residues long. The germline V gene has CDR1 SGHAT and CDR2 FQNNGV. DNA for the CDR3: TGTGCCAGCAGCCCGGACAGGCAAAGCTACGAGCAGTACTTC. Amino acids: CASSPDRQSYEQYF.

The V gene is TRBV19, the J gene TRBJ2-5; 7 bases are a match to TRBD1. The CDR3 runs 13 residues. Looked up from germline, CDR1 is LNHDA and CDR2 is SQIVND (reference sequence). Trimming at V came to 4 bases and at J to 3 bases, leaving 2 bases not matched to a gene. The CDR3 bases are TGTGCCAGTAGTACCGACAGGGAAGAGACCCAGTACTTC. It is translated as CASSTDREETQYF.

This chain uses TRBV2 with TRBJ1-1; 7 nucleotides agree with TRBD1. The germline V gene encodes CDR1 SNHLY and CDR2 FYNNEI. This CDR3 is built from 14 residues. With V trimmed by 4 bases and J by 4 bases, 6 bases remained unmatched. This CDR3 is CASSALTGITEAFF. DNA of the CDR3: TGTGCCAGCAGTGCATTGACAGGGATCACTGAAGCTTTCTTT. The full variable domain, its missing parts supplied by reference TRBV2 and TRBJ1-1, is EPEVTQTPSHQVTQMGQEVILRCVPISNHLYFYWYRQILGQKVEFLVSFYNNEISEKSEIFDDQFSVERPDGSNFTLKIRSTKLEDSAMYFCASSALTGITEAFFGQGTRLTVV.

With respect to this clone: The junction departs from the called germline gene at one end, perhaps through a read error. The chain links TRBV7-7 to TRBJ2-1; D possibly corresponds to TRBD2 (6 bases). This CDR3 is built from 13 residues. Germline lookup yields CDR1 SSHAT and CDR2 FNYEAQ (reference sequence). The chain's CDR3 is CASSEGLYNEQFF. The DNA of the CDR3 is TGTGCTAGCAGCGAGGGACTTTACAATGAGCAGTTCTTC.

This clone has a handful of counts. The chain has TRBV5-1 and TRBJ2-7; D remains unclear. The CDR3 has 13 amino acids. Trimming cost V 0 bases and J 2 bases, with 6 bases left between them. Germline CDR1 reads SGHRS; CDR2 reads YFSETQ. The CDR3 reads CASSLEGAYEQYF. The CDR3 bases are TGCGCCAGCAGCTTGGAGGGCGCCTACGAGCAGTACTTC. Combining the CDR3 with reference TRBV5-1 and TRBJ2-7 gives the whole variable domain KAGVTQTPRYLIKTRGQQVTLSCSPISGHRSVSWYQQTPGQGLQFLFEYFSETQRNKGNFPGRFSGRQFSNSRSEMNVSTLELGDSALYLCASSLEGAYEQYFGPGTRLTVT.

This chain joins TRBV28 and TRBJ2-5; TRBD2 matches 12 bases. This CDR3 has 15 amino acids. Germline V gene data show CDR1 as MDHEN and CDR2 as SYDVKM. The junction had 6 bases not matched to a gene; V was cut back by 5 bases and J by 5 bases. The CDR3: CASSLGLAGSETQYF. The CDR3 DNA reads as TGTGCCAGCAGTCTCGGACTAGCGGGAAGCGAGACCCAGTACTTC.

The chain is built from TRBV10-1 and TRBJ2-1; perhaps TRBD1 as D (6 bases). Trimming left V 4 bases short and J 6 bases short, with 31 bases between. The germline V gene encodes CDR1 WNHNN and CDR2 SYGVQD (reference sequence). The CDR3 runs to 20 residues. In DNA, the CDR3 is TGCGCCAGCAGTGGTTCCATGAGACCCGAGGATCAGGGGATTCTCAATGAGCAGTTCTTC. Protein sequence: CASSGSMRPEDQGILNEQFF.

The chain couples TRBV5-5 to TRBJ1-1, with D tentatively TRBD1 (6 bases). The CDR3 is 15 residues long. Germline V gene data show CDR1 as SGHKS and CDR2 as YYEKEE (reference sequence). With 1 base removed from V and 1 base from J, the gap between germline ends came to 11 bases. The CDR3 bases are TGTGCCAGCAGCTTGTCACAGGGAGGGAACACTGAAGCTTTCTTT. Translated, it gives CASSLSQGGNTEAFF.

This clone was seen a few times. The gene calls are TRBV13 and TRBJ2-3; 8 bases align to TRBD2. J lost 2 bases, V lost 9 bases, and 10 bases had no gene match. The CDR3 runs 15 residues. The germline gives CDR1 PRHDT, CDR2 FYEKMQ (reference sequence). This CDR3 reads CASLFGGRHTDTQYF. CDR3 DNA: TGTGCCAGTCTATTTGGCGGGAGGCACACAGATACGCAGTATTTT.

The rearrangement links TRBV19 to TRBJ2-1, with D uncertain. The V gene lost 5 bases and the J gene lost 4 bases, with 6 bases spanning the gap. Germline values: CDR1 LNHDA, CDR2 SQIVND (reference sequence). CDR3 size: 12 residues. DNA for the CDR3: TGTGCCAGTAGTTTTACGTACAATGAGCAGTTCTTC. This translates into CASSFTYNEQFF. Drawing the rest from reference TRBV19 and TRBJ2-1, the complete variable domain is DGGITQSPKYLFRKEGQNVTLSCEQNLNHDAMYWYRQDPGQGLRLIYYSQIVNDFQKGDIAEGYSVSREKKESFPLTVTSAQKNPTAFYLCASSFTYNEQFFGPGTRLTVL.

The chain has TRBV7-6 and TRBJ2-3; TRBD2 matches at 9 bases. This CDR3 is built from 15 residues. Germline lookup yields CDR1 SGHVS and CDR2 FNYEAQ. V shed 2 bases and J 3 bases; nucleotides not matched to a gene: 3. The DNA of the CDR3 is TGTGCCAGCAGCTTACAAGCGGGAGGTACAGATACGCAGTATTTT. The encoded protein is CASSLQAGGTDTQYF. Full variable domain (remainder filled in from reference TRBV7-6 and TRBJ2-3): GAGVSQSPRYKVTKRGQDVALRCDPISGHVSLYWYRQALGQGPEFLTYFNYEAQQDKSGLPNDRFSAERPEGSISTLTIQRTEQRDSAMYRCASSLQAGGTDTQYFGPGTRLTVL.

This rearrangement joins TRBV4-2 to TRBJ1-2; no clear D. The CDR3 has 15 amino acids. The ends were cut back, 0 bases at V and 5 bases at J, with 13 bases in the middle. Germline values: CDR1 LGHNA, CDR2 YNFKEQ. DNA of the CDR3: TGTGCCAGCAGCCAAGAAGGACTCTTTGATTATGGCTACACCTTC. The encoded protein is CASSQEGLFDYGYTF.

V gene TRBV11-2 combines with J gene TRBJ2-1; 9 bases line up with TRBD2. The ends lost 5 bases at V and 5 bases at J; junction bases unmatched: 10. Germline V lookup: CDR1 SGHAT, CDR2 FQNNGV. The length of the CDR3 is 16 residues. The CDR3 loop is CASSRISGSGNNEQFF. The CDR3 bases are TGTGCCAGCAGCCGAATTAGCGGGAGTGGCAACAATGAGCAGTTCTTC.